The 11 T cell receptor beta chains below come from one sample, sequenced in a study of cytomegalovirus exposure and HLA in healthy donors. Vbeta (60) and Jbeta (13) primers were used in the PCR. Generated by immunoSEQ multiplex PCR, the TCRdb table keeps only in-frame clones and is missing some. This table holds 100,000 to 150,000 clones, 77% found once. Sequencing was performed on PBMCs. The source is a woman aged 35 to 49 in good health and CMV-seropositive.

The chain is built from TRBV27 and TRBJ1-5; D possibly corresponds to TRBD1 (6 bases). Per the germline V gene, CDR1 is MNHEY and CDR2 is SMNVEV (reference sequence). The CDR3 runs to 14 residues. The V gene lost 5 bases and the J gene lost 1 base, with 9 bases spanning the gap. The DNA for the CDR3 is TGTGCCAGCAGTCCCACAGGGAGCAATCAGCCCCAGCATTTT. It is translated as CASSPTGSNQPQHF.

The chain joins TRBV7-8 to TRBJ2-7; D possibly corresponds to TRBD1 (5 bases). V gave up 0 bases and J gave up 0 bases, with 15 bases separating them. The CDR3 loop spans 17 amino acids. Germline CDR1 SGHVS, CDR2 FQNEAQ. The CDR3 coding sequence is TGTGCCAGCAGCTTAGCGCGGTGGGGCGTGAGCTCCTACGAGCAGTACTTC. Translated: CASSLARWGVSSYEQYF.

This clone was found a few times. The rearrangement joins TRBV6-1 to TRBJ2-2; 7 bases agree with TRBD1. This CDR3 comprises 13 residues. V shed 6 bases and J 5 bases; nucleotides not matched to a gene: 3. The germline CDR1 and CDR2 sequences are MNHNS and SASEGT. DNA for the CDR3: TGTGCCAGCAGAAACAGGGGAACCGGGGAGCTGTTTTTT. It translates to CASRNRGTGELFF.

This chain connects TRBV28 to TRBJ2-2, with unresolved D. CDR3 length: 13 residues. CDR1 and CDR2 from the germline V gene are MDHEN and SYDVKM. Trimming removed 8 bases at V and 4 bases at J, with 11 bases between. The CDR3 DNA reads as TGTGCCAGCTGCGGCCCGAGCACCGGGGAGCTGTTTTTT. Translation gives CASCGPSTGELFF.

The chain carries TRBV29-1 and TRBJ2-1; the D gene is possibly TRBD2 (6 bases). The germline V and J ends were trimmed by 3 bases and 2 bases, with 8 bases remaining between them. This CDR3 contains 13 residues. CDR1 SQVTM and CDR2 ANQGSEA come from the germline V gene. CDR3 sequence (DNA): TGCAGCGTTGATAGCGGAGCCTACAATGAGCAGTTCTTC. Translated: CSVDSGAYNEQFF.

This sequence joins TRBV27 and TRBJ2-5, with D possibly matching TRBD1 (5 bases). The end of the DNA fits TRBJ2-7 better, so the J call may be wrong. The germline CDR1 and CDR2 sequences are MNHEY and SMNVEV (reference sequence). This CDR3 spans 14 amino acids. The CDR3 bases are TGTGCCAGCAGTTTGGCAAAGGGGATAAACGAGCAGTACTTC. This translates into CASSLAKGINEQYF.

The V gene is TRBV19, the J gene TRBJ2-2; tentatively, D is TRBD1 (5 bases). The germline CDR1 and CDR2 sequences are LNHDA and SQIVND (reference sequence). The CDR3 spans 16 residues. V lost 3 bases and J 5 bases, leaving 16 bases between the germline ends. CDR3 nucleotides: TGTGCCAGTAGTATTTCGGGTGGGGCGCGAACCGGGGAGCTGTTTTTT. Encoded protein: CASSISGGARTGELFF.

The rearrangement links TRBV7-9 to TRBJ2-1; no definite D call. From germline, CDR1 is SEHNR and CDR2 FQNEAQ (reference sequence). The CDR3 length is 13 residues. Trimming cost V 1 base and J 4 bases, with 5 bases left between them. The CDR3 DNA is TGTGCCAGCAGCTTAGGGCAATACAATGAGCAGTTCTTC. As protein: CASSLGQYNEQFF.

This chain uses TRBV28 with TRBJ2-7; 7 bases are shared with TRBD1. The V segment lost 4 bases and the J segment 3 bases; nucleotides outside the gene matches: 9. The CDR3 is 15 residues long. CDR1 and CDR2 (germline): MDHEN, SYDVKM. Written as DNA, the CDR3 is TGTGCCAGCAGTTCATCAGGGGGTGATCTCTACGAGCAGTACTTC. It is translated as CASSSSGGDLYEQYF.

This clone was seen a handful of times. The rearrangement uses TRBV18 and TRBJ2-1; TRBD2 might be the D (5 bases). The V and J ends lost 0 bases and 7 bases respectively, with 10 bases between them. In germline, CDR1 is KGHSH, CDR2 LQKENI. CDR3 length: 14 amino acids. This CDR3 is CASSPPASKNEQFF. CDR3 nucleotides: TGTGCCAGCTCACCACCGGCTAGCAAGAATGAGCAGTTCTTC.

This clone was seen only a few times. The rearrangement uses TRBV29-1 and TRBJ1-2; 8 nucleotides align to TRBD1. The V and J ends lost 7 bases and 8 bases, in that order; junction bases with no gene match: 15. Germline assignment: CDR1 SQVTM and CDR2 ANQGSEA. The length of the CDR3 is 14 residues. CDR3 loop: CSAGDRNGREGYTF. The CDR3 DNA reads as TGCAGCGCGGGGGACAGGAATGGACGCGAGGGCTACACCTTC.